The T cell receptor (beta chain) described here comes from a study of cytomegalovirus exposure and HLA in healthy donors (dated by TCRdb to about 2017). Turning to the overall study: An earlier analysis of fewer than 750 of the donors reported under 300 Gb of sequence data and roughly 120 million unique TCR beta sequences obtained from around 180 million T cells. Roughly 300 gigabases of sequencing data and tens of millions of unique TCR sequences were included in an early release covering several hundred HLA-typed donors. The genetic ancestry cluster associated with self-reported Caucasian donors included about four fifths of the roughly 360 genotyped donors. The study was designed to test whether signatures of past pathogen exposure could be identified by cataloging public T cell receptors. Using immunosequencing, the study profiled T cell repertoires from 500 to 800 subjects and related those repertoires to cytomegalovirus serostatus. Along with the roughly 670-subject first cohort, a separate validation cohort of over 90 different subjects was used. To predict cytomegalovirus infection status, the study combined high-throughput TCR immunosequencing, statistical association of individual TCRs with disease status, and machine learning. A later analysis re-analyzed previously published TCR beta repertoires from 650 to 800 donors and added high-resolution HLA genotyping to study TCR occurrence patterns. Rather than drawing on any new phenotypic data, the later analysis identified candidate immune exposures from TCR beta sequences and the way those sequences occurred across donors. To decide whether each TCR beta V gene segment behaved as functional or pseudogenic, an earlier analysis of some 570 of the donors relied on high-throughput TCR beta sequencing. Donor age, sex, ethnicity and CMV serostatus were collected together with the repertoire data. A later genetic analysis used genome-wide SNP genotypes for about three fifths of the 666 donors, treating that subset as a discovery cohort. Every repertoire in the discovery cohort had been generated on one and the same sequencing platform. Both class I and class II loci were covered by HLA typing, at four-digit resolution. Typing coverage varied by locus: roughly 629-630 donors for A, B, C, DRB1 and DQB1; under 550 for DQA1; more than 600 for DPA1; around 450 for DPB1. A handful of DR-DQ haplotypes were handled as single units for association and clustering because linkage in the cohort was strong. Among under 450 genotyped donors of the cohort, an average of roughly 240,000 unique TCR beta nucleotide sequences were sequenced per donor, around a sixth of them non-productive. Study-wide conclusions, independent of this receptor: An earlier analysis of 587 of the donors showed that most TCR beta V segments appeared in productive rearrangements either about 87% or about 30% of the time, which broadly matched IMGT annotations. A later analysis found that TCR association rates varied across HLA loci, with DRB1 alleles showing the most associated TCRs and HLA-C alleles the fewest. Because HLA typing was missing for some donors at each locus, association tests included only the typed subset. The sequencing pipeline was judged likely to have produced a cluster of highly shared sequence variants as a technical artifact. The study listed around 160 TCR beta chains as associated with cytomegalovirus. Most CMV-associated TCR beta chains appeared to be HLA-restricted in a later analysis, and the HLA associations seemed to be driven largely by CMV exposure. Because counts were too low, roughly 16 rarely observed V segments, including chromosome 9 orphons, were left out of the earlier analysis of 500 to 750 of the donors. Some IMGT-functional V segments, including TRBV6-2 and TRBV6-3, could not be distinguished by the 87-base-pair reads and were therefore excluded. The cohort was sequenced for TCR beta chains only, and without alpha or paired-chain data the features that could be detected were limited. Immune exposure information for the cohort was limited to CMV serostatus. Strong co-occurrence of HLA alleles, especially DR and DQ, made assigning TCR associations to individual alleles difficult. While some public TCRs were present in many individuals, most TCR sequences turned up only very rarely across donors. Correlated functional status among segregating V segments might reflect linkage disequilibrium, but an unknown experimental factor could not be ruled out. A later analysis associated some 17,000 TCR beta sequences with specific HLA alleles at a false discovery rate of 0.05. Presence/absence analyses assumed roughly uniform sequencing depth across donors, an assumption that may not hold. In a later analysis, HLA-associated TCR beta chains were found to be more clonally expanded and to have lower generation probabilities than equally common non-associated chains. V-gene and J-gene trimming of TCR beta chains was associated with a missense DCLRE1C variant in a later genetic analysis, and the association was replicated in an independent cohort. According to a later analysis, parvovirus B19, influenza, CMV and Epstein-Barr virus appeared linked to several top co-occurrence clusters. In both the original and validation cohorts, the classifier was reported to diagnose cytomegalovirus status with high specificity and sensitivity. A further reported finding was that TCR beta sequences accurately predicted the HLA-A and HLA-B alleles for most subjects in the first cohort. In a later genetic analysis, fewer N-insertions in productive TCRs were reported among donors in an Asian-associated ancestry cluster than the approximately 630-donor mean. In vitro tests confirmed that three of the cytomegalovirus-associated TCR beta chains recognize cytomegalovirus antigens. According to the authors, the approach could potentially be generalized to other disease states and immunological phenotypes.

The CDR3, from cysteine to phenylalanine, totals 17 residues. Just CDR3 DNA is preserved here, 51 bases in frame from base 1. V and J are trimmed by 1 base and 0 bases, and the gene matches miss 4 bases of the junction. CDR1 is given as SGHRS and CDR2 as YFSETQ, both from the germline V gene. Points on this clone: Its antigen remains unidentified. The record has no base qualities; no much larger clone is one base away.

The cohort comprised under 700 healthy bone marrow donors. At the time of sampling, all cohort members were nominally healthy, though unrecorded immune exposures were likely present. The donor tested CMV seronegative and was one of the 352 seronegative cohort members. Every donor gave a peripheral blood sample, and the peripheral blood mononuclear cells from that sample were used for TCR beta sequencing. Genomic DNA was extracted from the blood cell samples with the Qiagen DNeasy Blood Extraction Kit. Libraries were built with the immunoSEQ multiplex PCR assay. The multiplex PCR relied on a mix of 60 forward primers for TCR Vbeta segments and 13 reverse primers for TCR Jbeta segments. The CDR3 region of rearranged TCR beta genes was amplified from genomic DNA with a multiplex PCR assay. Amplified TCR beta libraries were sequenced as 87-base-pair reads on the Illumina HiSeq System. Processing in the source paper ran as follows. In a later analysis, 80 million or so unique TCR beta chains were counted across the 500 to 700 repertoires, and roughly 11 million of these chains were shared by at least two donors. Raw reads were error-corrected and collapsed into unique sequences by a nearest-neighbor algorithm in which closely related sequences were merged to remove PCR and sequencing errors. CDR3 sequences were aligned to IMGT reference sequences to assign V, D and J gene segments. For a sequence to be retained, a match of at least six nucleotides to both a V gene segment and a J gene segment was required. A rearrangement was called productive if the CDR3 had no stop codons and remained in frame with V and J, and every other rearrangement was called non-productive. Following IMGT convention, CDR3 was defined as the stretch from the second conserved V-encoded cysteine up to the conserved J-encoded phenylalanine. Sequences without an unambiguous match to a single V gene segment were excluded from the earlier analysis of approximately 600 of the donors. In an earlier analysis of 450 to 700 of the donors, V segments were called functional above 56.7% productive rearrangements and were called segregating when the between-donor standard deviation exceeded 5%. To diagnose cytomegalovirus status from the catalog of TCR beta chain sequences, a statistical classification framework was built. A later analysis assigned V and J genes by comparing TCR nucleotide sequences with IMGT/GENE-DB human TR gene sequences. In a later analysis, CDR3 sequences and most-parsimonious VDJ recombination scenarios were assigned using the TCRdist pipeline. A later analysis defined each TCR beta chain by its CDR3 amino acid sequence plus V-gene family, and excluded reads lacking a unique V-gene family. In a later analysis, fewer than 650 highly shared, low-generation-probability nucleotide sequences were removed to address suspected cross-contamination and a sequencing artifact. A later analysis calculated a clonal expansion index for each public chain from normalized within-repertoire ranks of inferred template counts. In a later analysis, generation probabilities were computed with a VDJ recombination model fitted to out-of-frame rearrangements, and the resulting probabilities were checked against IGoR. In a later analysis, TCR-TCR, TCR-HLA and TCR-CMV co-occurrence was scored with hypergeometric tests, and a repertoire-size bias correction was applied to TCR pairs. A later analysis estimated false discovery rates by permuting HLA or CMV assignments 20 times. In a later analysis, co-occurring TCRs were grouped using DBSCAN, and TCRdist sequence similarity was added for clustering within HLA-allele-positive subsets. Repertoires with fewer than 30,000 or more than 120,000 public chains were left out of co-occurrence clustering, as were a handful of repertoires with anomalous nucleotide sharing. Sourced from immuneACCESS, this table was stored by TCRdb with only in-frame sequences that have V and J called. A share of the clones is absent; for the studies checked, an unresolved V gene accounts for under half, and the remainder has no known explanation. The DNA was the basis for D and trimming; V, J and clone size are from that table. The table for this sample lists some 160,000 clones; roughly 82% of them were counted only once. The ten largest make up 1.6% of the sample.

Sequenced sample: PBMCs. The rearranged chain carries TRBV5-1 and TRBJ2-2; 9 bases in between match TRBD2. This TCR was sampled from a woman aged 25-40 years in good health and CMV-seronegative. The bases are TGCGCCAGCAGCTTGTTTGCGGGGGGGCCGAACACCGGGGAGCTGTTTTTT. Translation gives CASSLFAGGPNTGELFF.